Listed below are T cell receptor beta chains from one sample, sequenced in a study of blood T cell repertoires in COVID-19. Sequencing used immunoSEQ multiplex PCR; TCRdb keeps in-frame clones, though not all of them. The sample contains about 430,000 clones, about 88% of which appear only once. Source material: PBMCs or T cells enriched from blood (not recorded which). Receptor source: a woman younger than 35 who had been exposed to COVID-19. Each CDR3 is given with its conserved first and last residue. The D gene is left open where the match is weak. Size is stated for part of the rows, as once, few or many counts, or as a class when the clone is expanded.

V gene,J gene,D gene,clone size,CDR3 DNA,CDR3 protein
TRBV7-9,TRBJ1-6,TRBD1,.,TGTGCCAGCAGCGATCCGGGACAGGAGAATTCACCCCTCCACTTT,CASSDPGQENSPLHF
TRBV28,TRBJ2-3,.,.,TGTGCCAGCAGTTTAGTTGACACTAGCACAGATACGCAGTATTTT,CASSLVDTSTDTQYF
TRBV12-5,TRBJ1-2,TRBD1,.,TGTGCTAGTGGTTCTTTGACAGGGAGAGGCTACACCTTC,CASGSLTGRGYTF
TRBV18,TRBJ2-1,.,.,TGTGCCAGCTCACCAAACCACGGGGGGCCCTACAATGAGCAGTTCTTC,CASSPNHGGPYNEQFF
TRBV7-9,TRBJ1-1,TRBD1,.,TGTGCCAGCAGCTTGGATCCGGGACAGGGATACACTGAAGCTTTCTTT,CASSLDPGQGYTEAFF
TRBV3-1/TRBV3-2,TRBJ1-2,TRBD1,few,TGTGCCAGCAGCCCCGGGACAGGGAGCGGCTATGGCTACACCTTC,CASSPGTGSGYGYTF
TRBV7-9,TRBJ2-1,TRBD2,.,TGTGCCAGCAGCTTAGCCCAGCGGGACTACAATGAGCAGTTCTTC,CASSLAQRDYNEQFF
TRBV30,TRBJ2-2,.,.,TGTGCCTGGACCGACTGGAGGGACTTCACCGGGGAGCTGTTTTTT,CAWTDWRDFTGELFF
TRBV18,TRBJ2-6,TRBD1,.,TGTGCCAGCTCACCAAACCCTAGAGACACAGGGGGCCCGTTGTCTGGGGCCAACGTCCTGACTTTC,CASSPNPRDTGGPLSGANVLTF
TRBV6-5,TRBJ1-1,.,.,TGTGCCAGCAGGGGGGGAGACACTGAAGCTTTCTTT,CASRGGDTEAFF
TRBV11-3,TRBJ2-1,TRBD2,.,TGTGCCAGCAGCTTAGCCGGGACTAGCGCGCACAATGAGCAGTTCTTC,CASSLAGTSAHNEQFF
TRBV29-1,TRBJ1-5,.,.,TGCAGCGTTGTTGGCCCAGATAATCAGCCCCAGCATTTT,CSVVGPDNQPQHF
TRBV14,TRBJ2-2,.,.,TGTGCCAGCAGCCAAGTACAGGTTTTCACCGGGGAGCTGTTTTTT,CASSQVQVFTGELFF
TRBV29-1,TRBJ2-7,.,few,TGCAGCGTTAGTTCGGTCAGGTACGAGCAGTACTTC,CSVSSVRYEQYF
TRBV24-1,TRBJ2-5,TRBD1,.,TGTGCCACCAGTGATTGGGCGACAGGGGGTACGGAGACCCAGTACTTC,CATSDWATGGTETQYF
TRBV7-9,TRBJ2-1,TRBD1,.,TGTGCCAGCCCTCCCCCGCAGGGCACAGGGGGGAATGAGCAGTTCTTC,CASPPPQGTGGNEQFF
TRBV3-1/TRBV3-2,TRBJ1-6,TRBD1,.,TGTGCCAGCAGCCACGACCGGGACAGGCGGTCACCCCTCCACTTT,CASSHDRDRRSPLHF
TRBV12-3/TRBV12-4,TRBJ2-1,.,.,TGTGCCAGCAGTTTAGGGACTAATGAGCAGTTCTTC,CASSLGTNEQFF
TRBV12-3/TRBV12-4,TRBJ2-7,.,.,TGTGCCAGCAGTCGATCGGGGAACGAGCAGTACTTC,CASSRSGNEQYF
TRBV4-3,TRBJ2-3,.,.,TGCGCCAGCAGCCACAAGCCGGGCACAGATACGCAGTATTTT,CASSHKPGTDTQYF
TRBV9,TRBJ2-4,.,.,TGTGCCAGCAGTGACCCCGGGGAGGTGAGAGGGGTTCAGTACTTC,CASSDPGEVRGVQYF
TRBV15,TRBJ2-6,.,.,TGTGCCACCAGCAGAGAGAATGCGGGGGCGGGTGGGGCCAACGTCCTGACTTTC,CATSRENAGAGGANVLTF
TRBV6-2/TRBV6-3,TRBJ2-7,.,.,TGTGCCAGCAGTTACCCTCTCCCGGAGCAGTACTTC,CASSYPLPEQYF
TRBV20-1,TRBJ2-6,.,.,TGCAGTGCTAGTTCGTCAGGGGTCTCTGGGGCCAACGTCCTGACTTTC,CSASSSGVSGANVLTF
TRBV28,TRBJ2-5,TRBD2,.,TGTGCCAGCAGTTTATCGCAGGGGGCCGAACTAGCGGGAGGGCCCGGTGAGACCCAGTACTTC,CASSLSQGAELAGGPGETQYF
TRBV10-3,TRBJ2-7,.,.,TGTGCCATCAGTGCAGGAAGCTCCTACGAGCAGTACTTC,CAISAGSSYEQYF
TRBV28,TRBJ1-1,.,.,TGTGCCAGCAGCCACCCTTTCCGGTTTTCAAGAGGCAACACTGAAGCTTTCTTT,CASSHPFRFSRGNTEAFF
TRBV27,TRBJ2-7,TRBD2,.,TGTGCCAGCAGTCTAAAACTAGCGGGGTCCTACGAGCAGTACTTC,CASSLKLAGSYEQYF
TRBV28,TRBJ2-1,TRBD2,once,TGTGCCAGCAGCCACGTAGCGGGCAATGAGCAGTTCTTC,CASSHVAGNEQFF
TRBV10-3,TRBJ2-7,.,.,TGTGCCGTAATGCGGGACCCCTCCTACGAGCAGTACTTC,CAVMRDPSYEQYF
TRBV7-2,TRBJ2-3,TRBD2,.,TGTGCCAGCAGCCTGATCGGGGGGGGGCGAGATACGCAGTATTTT,CASSLIGGGRDTQYF
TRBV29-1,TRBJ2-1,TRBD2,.,TGCAGCGTTGAAGGACTAGCGGAAGAAAATGAGCAGTTCTTC,CSVEGLAEENEQFF
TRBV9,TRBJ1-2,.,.,TGTGCCAGCAGCGTAGTTTCACCGAGCTATGGCTACACCTTC,CASSVVSPSYGYTF
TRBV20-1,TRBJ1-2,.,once,TGCAGTGCTAGTCCAGGTATGACAGGTGAAAATGGCTACACCTTC,CSASPGMTGENGYTF
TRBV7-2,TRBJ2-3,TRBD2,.,TGTGCCAGCAGCTTAAAAGTAGGGGGTAGCGGGGGGCCCACAGATACGCAGTATTTT,CASSLKVGGSGGPTDTQYF
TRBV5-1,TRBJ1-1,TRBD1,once,TGCGCCAGCAGCGATCTGACAGGGGGGGAGGAAGCTTTCTTT,CASSDLTGGEEAFF
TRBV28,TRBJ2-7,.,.,TGTGCCGTGCAGGGGATCCCGATCGAGCAGTACTTC,CAVQGIPIEQYF
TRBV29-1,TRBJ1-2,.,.,TGCAGCGTTGAGGGAGGGAAGGACAGTTCGCCCTACACCTTC,CSVEGGKDSSPYTF
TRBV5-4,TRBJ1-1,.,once,TGTGCCAGCAGCTTGGGCTATATTCCGAACACTGAAGCTTTCTTT,CASSLGYIPNTEAFF
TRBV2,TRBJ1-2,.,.,TGTGCCAGCAGAGACACCGGTCGGGGCTATGGCTACACCTTC,CASRDTGRGYGYTF
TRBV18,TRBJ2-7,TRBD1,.,TGTGCCAGCTCAACCGACAGGGGTGGCTACGAGCAGTACTTC,CASSTDRGGYEQYF
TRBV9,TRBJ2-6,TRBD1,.,TGTGCCAGCAGCGTAGACGGACAGGGGGCGGTCTACTCTGGGGCCAACGTCCTGACTTTC,CASSVDGQGAVYSGANVLTF
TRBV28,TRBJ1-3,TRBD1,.,TGTGCCAGCAGTTTCCGAAGACAGGGGGGAAACACCATATATTTT,CASSFRRQGGNTIYF
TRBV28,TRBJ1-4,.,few,TGTGCCACTAACCCTGCAACTAATGAAAAACTGTTTTTT,CATNPATNEKLFF
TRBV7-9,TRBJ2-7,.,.,TGTGCCAGCAGCCCGACCGGAGGAACAGGGTCAGGCTACGAGCAGTACTTC,CASSPTGGTGSGYEQYF
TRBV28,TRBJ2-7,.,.,TGTGCCAGCAGTTTCCCAGCGACCTACGAGCAGTACTTC,CASSFPATYEQYF
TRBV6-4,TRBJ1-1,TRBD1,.,TGTGCCAGCAGTGACGGGACAGGGTTTGAAGCTTTCTTT,CASSDGTGFEAFF
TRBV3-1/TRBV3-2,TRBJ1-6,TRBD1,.,TGTGCCAGCAGCCAAGGGACAGGGGATTCACCCCTCCACTTT,CASSQGTGDSPLHF
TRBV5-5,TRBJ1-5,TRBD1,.,TGTGCCAGCAGCTTGGCCTCAGGGGGCGGTCAGCCCCAGCATTTT,CASSLASGGGQPQHF
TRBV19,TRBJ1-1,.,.,TGTGCCAGTAGCCGAGAAGACACTGAAGCTTTCTTT,CASSREDTEAFF
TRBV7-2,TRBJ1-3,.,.,TGTGCCAGCAGCTTACATGAGACCATATATTTT,CASSLHETIYF
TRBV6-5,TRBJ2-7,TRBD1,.,TGTGCCAGCAGCCTAGGACAGGGGTCCTACGAGCAGTACTTC,CASSLGQGSYEQYF
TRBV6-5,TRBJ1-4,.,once,TGTGCCAGCAGCCTCATTCAGGAGGATGAAAAACTGTTTTTT,CASSLIQEDEKLFF
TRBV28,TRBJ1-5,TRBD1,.,TGTGCCAGCAGGGTAACAGGGGCTCAGCCCCAGCATTTT,CASRVTGAQPQHF
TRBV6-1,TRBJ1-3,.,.,TGTGCCAGCAGTGAGGAGGGACTCTCTGGAAACACCATATATTTT,CASSEEGLSGNTIYF